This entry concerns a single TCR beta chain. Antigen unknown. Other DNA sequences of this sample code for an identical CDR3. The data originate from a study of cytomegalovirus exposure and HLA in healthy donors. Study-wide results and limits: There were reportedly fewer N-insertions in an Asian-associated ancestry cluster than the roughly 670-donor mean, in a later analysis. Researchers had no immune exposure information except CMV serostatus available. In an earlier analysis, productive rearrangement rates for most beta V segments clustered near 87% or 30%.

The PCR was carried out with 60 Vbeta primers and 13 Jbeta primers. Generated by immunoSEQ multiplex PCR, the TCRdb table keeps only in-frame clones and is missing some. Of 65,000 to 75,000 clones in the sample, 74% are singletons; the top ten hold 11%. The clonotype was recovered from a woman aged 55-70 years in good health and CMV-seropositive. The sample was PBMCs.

CDR3 in DNA: TGCGCCAGCAGTCAGGACTACCAAGAGACCCAGTACTTC. This sequence encodes CASSQDYQETQYF. The chain carries TRBV10-1 and TRBJ2-5; a possible D gene is TRBD2 (5 bases). The CDR3 has 13 amino acids. V was trimmed by 5 bases and J by 0 bases, leaving 7 bases between them. CDR1 WNHNN and CDR2 SYGVQD come from the germline V gene (reference sequence).